The clone carrying this T cell receptor beta chain was observed many times. Time point specified: newly diagnosed GD, antithyroid drugs for less than 3 months. After RNA was extracted from PBMCs, the TCR library was made from it. The V and J ends lost 5 bases and 0 bases, in that order; junction bases with no gene match: 15. The germline CDR1 and CDR2 sequences are SGHTA and FQGNSA. The CDR3 extends over 19 amino acids. Construction of TCR beta libraries relied on iRepertoire HTBI primers and on Arm-PCR targeting CDR3 regions. Each CDR3 protein is one row after TCRdb ran MiXCR on the multiplex PCR reads. The top ten hold more than 8.5% of the sample, which has 540,000 or so distinct CDR3 sequences, roughly 13% seen once. This specimen belongs to a study of regulatory T cells in long-lasting Graves disease. Overall study context: Antithyroid drug intake by newly diagnosed Graves' patients had lasted under 3 months.

These records were also assigned to another study, of T cells in Graves' hyperthyroidism and ophthalmopathy.

The TCR comes from a man aged 30-40 years with Graves disease. This sequence joins TRBV7-2 and TRBJ2-4; 8 nucleotides align to TRBD2. The sequenced sample was peripheral blood mononuclear cells (PBMCs), obtained at new diagnosis, from a patient treated with antithyroid drugs. The CDR3: CASSPFEREQILAKNIQYF. The CDR3 DNA follows: TGTGCCAGCAGCCCGTTCGAGCGGGAGCAAATTCTAGCCAAAAACATTCAGTACTTC.